Below, one TCR beta chain is given with its context. Adults between roughly 18 and 100 years of age took part from fewer than 30 US areas. The entry originates in a study of blood T cell repertoires in COVID-19. Study-level background: COVID-19 samples collected from the United States, Italy and Spain covered acute and convalescent phases. PBMCs, B-cell-depleted T cells, or T cells were the source of the cDNA or gDNA that made up the material.

The germline CDR1 and CDR2 sequences are SGHRS and YFSETQ. This CDR3 region has 15 residues. V dropped 4 bases and J dropped 0 bases, with 8 bases sitting between them. Some clones are missing from TCRdb's copy, which holds only in-frame ones; the method was immunoSEQ multiplex PCR. The data contain about 400,000 clones, about 86% of them singletons. The sample comprised PBMCs or T cells enriched from blood (not recorded which). The sequence derives from a woman between 50 and 59 years old who had recovered from COVID-19. The chain links TRBV5-1 to TRBJ2-6, with D perhaps matching TRBD2 (5 bases). CDR3 sequence: CASSPRGSGANVLTF. Written as DNA, the CDR3 is TGCGCCAGCAGCCCCCGGGGCTCTGGGGCCAACGTCCTGACTTTC.